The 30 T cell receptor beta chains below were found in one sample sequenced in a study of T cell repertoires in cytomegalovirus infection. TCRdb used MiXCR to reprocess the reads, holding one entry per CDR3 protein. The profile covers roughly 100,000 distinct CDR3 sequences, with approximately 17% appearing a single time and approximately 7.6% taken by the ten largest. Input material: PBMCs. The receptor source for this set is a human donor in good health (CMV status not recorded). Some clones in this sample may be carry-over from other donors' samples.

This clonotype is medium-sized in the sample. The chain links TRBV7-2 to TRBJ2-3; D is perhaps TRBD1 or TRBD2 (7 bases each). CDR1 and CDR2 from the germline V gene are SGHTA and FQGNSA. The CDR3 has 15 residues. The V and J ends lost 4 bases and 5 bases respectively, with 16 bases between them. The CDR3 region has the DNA TGTGCCAGCAGCTCCCGCAGGGGGGGCCAAGATACGCAGTATTTT. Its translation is CASSSRRGGQDTQYF. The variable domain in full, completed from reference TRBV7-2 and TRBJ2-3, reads GAGVSQSPSNKVTEKGKDVELRCDPISGHTALYWYRQSLGQGLEFLIYFQGNSAPDKSGLPSDRFSAERTGGSVSTLTIQRTQQEDSAVYLCASSSRRGGQDTQYFGPGTRLTVL.

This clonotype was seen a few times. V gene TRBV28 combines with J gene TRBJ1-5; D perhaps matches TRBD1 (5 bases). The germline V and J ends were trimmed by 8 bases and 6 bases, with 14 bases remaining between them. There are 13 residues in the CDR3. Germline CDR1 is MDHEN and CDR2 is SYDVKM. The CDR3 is CASGPPGFQPQHF. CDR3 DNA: TGTGCCAGCGGACCCCCAGGGTTTCAGCCCCAGCATTTT.

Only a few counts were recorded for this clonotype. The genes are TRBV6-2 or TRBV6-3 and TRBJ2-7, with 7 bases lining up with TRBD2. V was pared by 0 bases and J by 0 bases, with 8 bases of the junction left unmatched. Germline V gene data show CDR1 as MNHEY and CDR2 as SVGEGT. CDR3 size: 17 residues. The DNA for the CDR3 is TGTGCCAGCAGTTACTCGTACAGCGGGAAGAGCTCCTACGAGCAGTACTTC. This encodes CASSYSYSGKSSYEQYF.

In DNA, the CDR3 is TGTGCCAGCAGCTTAGCCGTTGGCCTTCATTCACCCCTCCACTTT. This gives the protein CASSLAVGLHSPLHF. V usage is TRBV7-9 and J usage is TRBJ1-6; D not resolved. V was cut by 0 bases and J by 8 bases, with 11 bases left in between. This CDR3 is 15 amino acids long. The germline V gene encodes CDR1 SEHNR and CDR2 FQNEAQ (reference sequence).

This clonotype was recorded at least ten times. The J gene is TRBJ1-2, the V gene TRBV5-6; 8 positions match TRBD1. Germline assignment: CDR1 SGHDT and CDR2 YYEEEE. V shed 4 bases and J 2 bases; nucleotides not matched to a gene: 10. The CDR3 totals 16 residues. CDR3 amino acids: CASSLQGDIGNYGYTF. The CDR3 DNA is TGTGCCAGCAGCCTACAGGGGGACATCGGGAACTATGGCTACACCTTC. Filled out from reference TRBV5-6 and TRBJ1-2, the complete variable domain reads DAGVTQSPTHLIKTRGQQVTLRCSPKSGHDTVSWYQQALGQGPQFIFQYYEEEERQRGNFPDRFSGHQFPNYSSELNVNALLLGDSALYLCASSLQGDIGNYGYTFGSGTRLTVV.

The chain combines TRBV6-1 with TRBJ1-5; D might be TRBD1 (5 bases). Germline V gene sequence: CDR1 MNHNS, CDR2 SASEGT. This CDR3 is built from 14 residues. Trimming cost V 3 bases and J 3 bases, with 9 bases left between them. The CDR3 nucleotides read TGTGCCAGCAGTGATCAGGGTGTCAATCAGCCCCAGCATTTT. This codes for CASSDQGVNQPQHF.

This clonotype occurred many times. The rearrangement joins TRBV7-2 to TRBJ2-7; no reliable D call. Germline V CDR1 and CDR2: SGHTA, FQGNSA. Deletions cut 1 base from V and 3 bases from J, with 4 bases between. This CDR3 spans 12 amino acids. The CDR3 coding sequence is TGTGCCAGCAGCTTAGGAGTCTACGAGCAGTACTTC. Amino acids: CASSLGVYEQYF.

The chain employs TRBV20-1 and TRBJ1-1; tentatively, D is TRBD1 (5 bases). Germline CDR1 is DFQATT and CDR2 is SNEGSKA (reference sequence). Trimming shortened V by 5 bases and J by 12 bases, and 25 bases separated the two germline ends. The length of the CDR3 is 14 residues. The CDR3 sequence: CSAESPQGPFGPFF. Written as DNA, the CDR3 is TGCAGTGCTGAGTCACCTCAGGGACCTTTTGGGCCTTTCTTT.

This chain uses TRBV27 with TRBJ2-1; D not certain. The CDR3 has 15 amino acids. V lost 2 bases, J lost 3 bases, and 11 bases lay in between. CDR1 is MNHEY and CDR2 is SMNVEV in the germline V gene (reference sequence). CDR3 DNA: TGTGCCAGCAGTTTAGTCAAATTGGGCTACAATGAGCAGTTCTTC. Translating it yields CASSLVKLGYNEQFF.

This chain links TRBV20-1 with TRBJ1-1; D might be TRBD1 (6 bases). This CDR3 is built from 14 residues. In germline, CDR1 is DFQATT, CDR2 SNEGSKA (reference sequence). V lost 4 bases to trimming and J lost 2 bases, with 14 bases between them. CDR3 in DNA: TGCAGTGCTAACCCGGGACAATTAAACACTGAAGCTTTCTTT. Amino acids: CSANPGQLNTEAFF.

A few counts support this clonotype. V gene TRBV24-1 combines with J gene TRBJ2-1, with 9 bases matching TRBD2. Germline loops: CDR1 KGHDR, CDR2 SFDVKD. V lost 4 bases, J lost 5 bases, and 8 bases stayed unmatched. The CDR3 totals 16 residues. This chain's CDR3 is CATSDSKRGANNEQFF. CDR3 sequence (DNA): TGTGCCACCAGTGACTCTAAGCGGGGGGCTAACAATGAGCAGTTCTTC.

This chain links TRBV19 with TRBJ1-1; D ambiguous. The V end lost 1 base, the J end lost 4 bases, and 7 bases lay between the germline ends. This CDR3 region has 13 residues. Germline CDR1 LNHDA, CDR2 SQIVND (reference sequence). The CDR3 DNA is TGTGCCAGTAGTATAGGGTCGGGCACTGAAGCTTTCTTT. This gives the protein CASSIGSGTEAFF.

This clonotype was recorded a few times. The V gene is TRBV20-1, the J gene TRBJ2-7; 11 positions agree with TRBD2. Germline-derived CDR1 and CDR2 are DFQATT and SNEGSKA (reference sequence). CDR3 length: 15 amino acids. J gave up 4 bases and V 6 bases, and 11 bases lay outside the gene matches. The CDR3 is CSAPELAGASYEQYF. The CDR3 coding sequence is TGCAGTGCACCTGAACTAGCGGGGGCCTCTTACGAGCAGTACTTC.

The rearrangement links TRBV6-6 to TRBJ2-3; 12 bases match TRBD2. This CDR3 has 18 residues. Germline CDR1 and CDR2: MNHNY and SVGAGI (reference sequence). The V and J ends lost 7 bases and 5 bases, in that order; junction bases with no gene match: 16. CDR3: CASTDPASGGAPGDTQYF. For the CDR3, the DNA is TGTGCCAGCACCGACCCGGCTAGCGGGGGGGCCCCCGGAGATACGCAGTATTTT.

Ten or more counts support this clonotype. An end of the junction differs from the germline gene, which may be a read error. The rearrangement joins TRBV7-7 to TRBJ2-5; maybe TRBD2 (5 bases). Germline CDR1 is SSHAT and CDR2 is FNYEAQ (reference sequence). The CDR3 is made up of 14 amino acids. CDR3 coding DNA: TGTGCTAGCAGCTTATGGTTCGGGAAAGAGACCCAGTACTTC. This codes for CASSLWFGKETQYF.

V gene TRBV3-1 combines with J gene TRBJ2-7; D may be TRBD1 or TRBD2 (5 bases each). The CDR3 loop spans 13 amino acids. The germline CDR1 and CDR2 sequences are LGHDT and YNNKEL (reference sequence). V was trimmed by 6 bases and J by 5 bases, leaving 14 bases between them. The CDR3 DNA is TGTGCCAGCAGACAGTATGGGGGTCACGAGCAGTACTTC. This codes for CASRQYGGHEQYF.

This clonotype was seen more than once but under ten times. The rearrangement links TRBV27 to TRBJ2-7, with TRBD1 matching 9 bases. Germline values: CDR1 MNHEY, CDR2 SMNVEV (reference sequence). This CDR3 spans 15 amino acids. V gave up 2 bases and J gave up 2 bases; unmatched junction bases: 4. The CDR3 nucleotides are TGTGCCAGCAGTTTAAAACAGGGGGCCGCCTACGAGCAGTACTTC. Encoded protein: CASSLKQGAAYEQYF.

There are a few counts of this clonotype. CDR3 protein: CASGGTGTKQETQYF. The CDR3 DNA sequence: TGTGCCAGTGGTGGGACAGGAACCAAGCAAGAGACCCAGTACTTC. The chain recombines TRBV19 with TRBJ2-5; TRBD1 matches at 8 bases. V shed 8 bases, J shed 2 bases, and the junction held 10 bases outside the gene matches. Germline assignment: CDR1 LNHDA and CDR2 SQIVND (reference sequence). This CDR3 is built from 15 residues.

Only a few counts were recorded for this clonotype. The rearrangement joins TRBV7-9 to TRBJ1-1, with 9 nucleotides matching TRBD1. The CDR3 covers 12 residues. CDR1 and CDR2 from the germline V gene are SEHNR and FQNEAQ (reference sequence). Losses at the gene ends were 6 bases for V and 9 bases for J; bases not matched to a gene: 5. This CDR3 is CASRVTGGKAFF. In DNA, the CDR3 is TGTGCCAGCAGGGTGACAGGGGGGAAAGCTTTCTTT.

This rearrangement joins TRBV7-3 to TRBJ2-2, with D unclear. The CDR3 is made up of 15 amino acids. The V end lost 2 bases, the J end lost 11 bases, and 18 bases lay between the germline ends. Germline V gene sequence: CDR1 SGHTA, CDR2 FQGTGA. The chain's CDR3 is CASSLRPHPARELFF. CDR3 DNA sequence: TGTGCCAGCAGCTTACGCCCGCACCCAGCGAGAGAGCTGTTTTTT.

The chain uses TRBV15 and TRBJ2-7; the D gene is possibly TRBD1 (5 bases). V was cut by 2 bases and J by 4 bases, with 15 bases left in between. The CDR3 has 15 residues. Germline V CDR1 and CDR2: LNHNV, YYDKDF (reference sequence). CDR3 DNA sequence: TGTGCCACCAGCAGACCGCAGGGTTTCGGGTACGAGCAGTACTTC. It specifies CATSRPQGFGYEQYF.

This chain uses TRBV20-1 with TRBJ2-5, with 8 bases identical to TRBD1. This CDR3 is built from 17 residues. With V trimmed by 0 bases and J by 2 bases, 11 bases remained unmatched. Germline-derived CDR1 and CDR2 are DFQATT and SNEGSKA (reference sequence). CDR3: CSARDTWTGRLQETQYF. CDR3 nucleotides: TGCAGTGCTAGAGATACCTGGACAGGGAGGTTGCAAGAGACCCAGTACTTC.

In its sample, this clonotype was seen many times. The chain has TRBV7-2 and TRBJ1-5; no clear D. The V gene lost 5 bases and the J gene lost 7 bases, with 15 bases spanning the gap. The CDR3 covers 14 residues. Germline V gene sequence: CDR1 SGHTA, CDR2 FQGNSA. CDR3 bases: TGTGCCAGCAGCCCGGGGTTTAGTGGGCAGCCCCAGCATTTT. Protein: CASSPGFSGQPQHF.

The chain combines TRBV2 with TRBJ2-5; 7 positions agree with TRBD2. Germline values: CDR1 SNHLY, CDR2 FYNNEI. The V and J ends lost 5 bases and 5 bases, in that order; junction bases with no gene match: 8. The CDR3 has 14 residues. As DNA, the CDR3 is TGTGCCAGCAGTACTGGGACTATGGGGGAGACCCAGTACTTC. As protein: CASSTGTMGETQYF.

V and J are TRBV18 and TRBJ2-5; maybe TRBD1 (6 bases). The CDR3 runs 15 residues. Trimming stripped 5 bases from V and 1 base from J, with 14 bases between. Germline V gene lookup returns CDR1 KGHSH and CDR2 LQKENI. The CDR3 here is CASSSLTGTQETQYF. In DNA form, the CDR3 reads TGTGCCAGCTCATCCCTCACAGGGACCCAAGAGACCCAGTACTTC.

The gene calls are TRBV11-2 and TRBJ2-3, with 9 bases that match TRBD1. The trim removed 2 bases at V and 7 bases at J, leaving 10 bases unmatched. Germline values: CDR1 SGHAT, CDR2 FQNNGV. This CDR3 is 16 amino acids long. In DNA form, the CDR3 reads TGTGCCAGCAGCTTAAGCTTGGGACAGGGATGGAATACGCAGTATTTT. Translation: CASSLSLGQGWNTQYF.

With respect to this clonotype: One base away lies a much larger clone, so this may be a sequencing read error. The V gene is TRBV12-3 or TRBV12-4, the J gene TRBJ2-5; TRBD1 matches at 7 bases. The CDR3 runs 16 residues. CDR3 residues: CACSLRRQGEGATQYF. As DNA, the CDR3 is TGTGCCTGCAGTTTAAGAAGGCAGGGGGAAGGGGCAACCCAGTACTTC.

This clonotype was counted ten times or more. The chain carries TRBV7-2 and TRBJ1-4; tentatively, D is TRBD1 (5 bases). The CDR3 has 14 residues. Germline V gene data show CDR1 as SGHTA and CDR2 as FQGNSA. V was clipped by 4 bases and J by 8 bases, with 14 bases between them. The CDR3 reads CASSYAGKGEKLFF. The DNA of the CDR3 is TGTGCCAGCAGCTACGCAGGGAAGGGCGAAAAACTGTTTTTT.

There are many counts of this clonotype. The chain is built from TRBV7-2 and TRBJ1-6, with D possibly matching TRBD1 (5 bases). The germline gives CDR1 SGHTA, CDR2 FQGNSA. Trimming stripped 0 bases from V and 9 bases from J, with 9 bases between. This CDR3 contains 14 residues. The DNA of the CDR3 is TGTGCCAGCAGCTTAGCAGGGGTGGGTTCACCCCTCCACTTT. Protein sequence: CASSLAGVGSPLHF.

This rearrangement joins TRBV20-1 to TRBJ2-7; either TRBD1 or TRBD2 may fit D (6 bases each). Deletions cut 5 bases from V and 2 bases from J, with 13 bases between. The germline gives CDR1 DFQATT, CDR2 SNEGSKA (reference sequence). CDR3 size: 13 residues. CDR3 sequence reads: CSAPRGAAYEQYF. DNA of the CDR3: TGCAGTGCTCCTAGGGGGGCCGCCTACGAGCAGTACTTC.